Listed below are T cell receptor beta chains from one sample, sequenced in a study of T cell changes during pregnancy in multiple sclerosis. TCRdb's table, derived via immunoSEQ multiplex PCR, lists solely in-frame clones and lacks some. The data contain under 75,000 clones, about nine tenths of them singletons. The sample in question was CD4+ T cells from peripheral blood mononuclear cells, obtained after pregnancy. These receptors came from a female donor with multiple sclerosis, enrolled in a pregnancy study. Each CDR3 is given with its conserved first and last residue. Fields, in order: V gene, J gene, D gene, clone size, CDR3 DNA, CDR3 protein. The D gene is left open where the match is weak. Size tells how often a clone was seen (once, few, many) or the class of an expanded clone, and some rows leave it out.

v_gene: TRBV15
j_gene: TRBJ2-3
d_gene: TRBD2
abundance: NA
CDR3nt: TGTGCCACCAGCCAAAACCGGGGACTAGCGGGAAATACAGATACGCAGTATTTT
CDR3aa: CATSQNRGLAGNTDTQYF

v_gene: TRBV19
j_gene: TRBJ1-1
d_gene: TRBD1
abundance: NA
CDR3nt: TGTGCCAGTAGTTCCACCGGGACAGGGGCTGAAGCTTTCTTT
CDR3aa: CASSSTGTGAEAFF

v_gene: TRBV11-1
j_gene: TRBJ2-7
d_gene: NA
abundance: NA
CDR3nt: TGTGCCAGCAGCTTAGACAGCTCCTACGAGCAGTACTTC
CDR3aa: CASSLDSSYEQYF

v_gene: TRBV28
j_gene: TRBJ1-5
d_gene: NA
abundance: NA
CDR3nt: TGTGCCAGCAGTCCACAGGGCTTCAATCAGCCCCAGCATTTT
CDR3aa: CASSPQGFNQPQHF

v_gene: TRBV30
j_gene: TRBJ1-2
d_gene: TRBD1
abundance: few
CDR3nt: TGTGCCTGGAGTATGGGGACAGGACGCGGAGGAGGCTACACCTTC
CDR3aa: CAWSMGTGRGGGYTF

v_gene: TRBV7-2
j_gene: TRBJ2-3
d_gene: TRBD2
abundance: NA
CDR3nt: TGTGCCAGCAGCTCCTGGACTAGCACGTATTTT
CDR3aa: CASSSWTSTYF

v_gene: TRBV19
j_gene: TRBJ2-7
d_gene: NA
abundance: once
CDR3nt: TGTGCCAGTAGTCCCCCGGGACTTACAGGCCACGAGCAGTACTTC
CDR3aa: CASSPPGLTGHEQYF

v_gene: TRBV19
j_gene: TRBJ2-7
d_gene: TRBD1
abundance: NA
CDR3nt: TGTGCCAGTAGTATTACGGGACAGGAACCCTACGAGCAGTACTTC
CDR3aa: CASSITGQEPYEQYF

v_gene: TRBV7-3
j_gene: TRBJ2-1
d_gene: NA
abundance: NA
CDR3nt: TGTGCCAGCAGCCCGAGGATTGGGTACTACAATGAGCAGTTCTTC
CDR3aa: CASSPRIGYYNEQFF

v_gene: TRBV29-1
j_gene: TRBJ2-5
d_gene: NA
abundance: NA
CDR3nt: TGCAGCGTTGGAAGCGGCGAAGAGACCCAGTACTTC
CDR3aa: CSVGSGEETQYF

v_gene: TRBV5-3
j_gene: TRBJ1-2
d_gene: NA
abundance: NA
CDR3nt: TGTGCCAGAAGCTCGTTGACAGGATCCTATGGCTACACCTTC
CDR3aa: CARSSLTGSYGYTF

v_gene: TRBV5-1
j_gene: TRBJ1-1
d_gene: NA
abundance: NA
CDR3nt: TGCGCCAGCAGCTTACAGAACAGGGTGGGAAACACTGAAGCTTTCTTT
CDR3aa: CASSLQNRVGNTEAFF

v_gene: TRBV7-3
j_gene: TRBJ1-6
d_gene: NA
abundance: NA
CDR3nt: TGTGCCAGCAGCCGAGGCGGGGGAGCTAATTCACCCCTCCACTTT
CDR3aa: CASSRGGGANSPLHF

v_gene: TRBV5-1
j_gene: TRBJ2-6
d_gene: NA
abundance: NA
CDR3nt: TGCGCCAGCAGCACCATTACAGGGTTAGGGGCCAACGTCCTGACTTTC
CDR3aa: CASSTITGLGANVLTF

v_gene: TRBV29-1
j_gene: TRBJ2-6
d_gene: NA
abundance: NA
CDR3nt: TGCAGCGCCCGGGTTGGGGCCAACGTCCTGACTTTC
CDR3aa: CSARVGANVLTF

v_gene: TRBV7-2
j_gene: TRBJ1-4
d_gene: NA
abundance: once
CDR3nt: TGTGCCAGCAGTACGACAGGAACGAATGAAAAACTGTTTTTT
CDR3aa: CASSTTGTNEKLFF

v_gene: TRBV6-5
j_gene: TRBJ1-2
d_gene: TRBD1
abundance: NA
CDR3nt: TGTGCCAGCAGGGGAGGGACAGGGGGAGGCTACACCTTC
CDR3aa: CASRGGTGGGYTF

v_gene: TRBV30
j_gene: TRBJ1-2
d_gene: TRBD1
abundance: NA
CDR3nt: TGTGCCTGGGGGGACAGGGGGATTACTGGCTACACCTTC
CDR3aa: CAWGDRGITGYTF

v_gene: TRBV5-1
j_gene: TRBJ1-5
d_gene: TRBD1
abundance: NA
CDR3nt: TGCGCCAGCAGCCCCGGACAGGGTTATCAGCCCCAGCATTTT
CDR3aa: CASSPGQGYQPQHF

v_gene: TRBV7-2
j_gene: TRBJ2-7
d_gene: NA
abundance: NA
CDR3nt: TGTGCCAGCAGCTTCTCTCGGGACTCCTACGAGCAGTACTTC
CDR3aa: CASSFSRDSYEQYF

v_gene: TRBV5-1
j_gene: TRBJ2-1
d_gene: NA
abundance: NA
CDR3nt: TGCGCCAGCAGCTTGCAGGGGACCTACAATGAGCAGTTCTTC
CDR3aa: CASSLQGTYNEQFF

v_gene: TRBV11-2
j_gene: TRBJ2-2
d_gene: TRBD1
abundance: once
CDR3nt: TGTGCCAGCAGCCCCACAGGGGTTAAGACCGGGGAGCTGTTTTTT
CDR3aa: CASSPTGVKTGELFF

v_gene: TRBV6-5
j_gene: TRBJ1-6
d_gene: NA
abundance: NA
CDR3nt: TGTGCCAGCAGTGGGGGGGATTCACCCCTCCACTTT
CDR3aa: CASSGGDSPLHF

v_gene: TRBV12-5
j_gene: TRBJ2-5
d_gene: TRBD2
abundance: NA
CDR3nt: TGTGCTAGTGGTCGGGGACTAGCGCACCAAGAGACCCAGTACTTC
CDR3aa: CASGRGLAHQETQYF

v_gene: TRBV16
j_gene: TRBJ1-1
d_gene: TRBD1
abundance: NA
CDR3nt: TGTGCCAGCAGCCGCACTTCTTCAACCGGGACAGGGTTAAACACTGAAGCTTTCTTT
CDR3aa: CASSRTSSTGTGLNTEAFF

v_gene: TRBV11-3
j_gene: TRBJ2-1
d_gene: NA
abundance: NA
CDR3nt: TGTGCCAGCAGCACAACAGGGTTCAATGAGCAGTTCTTC
CDR3aa: CASSTTGFNEQFF